This is a list of T cell receptor beta chains from one sample in a study of identical twins. TCRdb redid the calling of the 5' RACE reads with MiXCR, one entry per CDR3 protein. Among 400,000 to 550,000 distinct CDR3 sequences, less than 25% were seen once, and the ten largest hold under 0.95%. These data also featured in a second study, about T cells expressing NK-cell markers.

Specimen: CD4+ T cells sorted from blood. These receptors originate from a woman under 30 in good health. CDR3s include the opening cysteine and the closing phenylalanine or tryptophan. The order of the fields is D gene, J gene, CDR3 length, V gene, clone size, CDR3 DNA, CDR3 protein. The D gene is left open where the match is weak. Clone size is not always given. Where it is, it says once, few, many or a class for expanded clones.

>TRBD2|TRBJ2-1|15|TRBV20-1|NA
TGCAGTGCTAGTAGGACTAGAGCGGCCTACAATGAGCAGTTCTTC
CSASRTRAAYNEQFF
>NA|TRBJ1-1|13|TRBV7-2|NA
TGTGCCAGCAGCCCCCGACAGTATACTGAAGCTTTCTTT
CASSPRQYTEAFF
>NA|TRBJ2-5|14|TRBV4-3|NA
TGCGCCAGCAGCCAAGAGGCCGCCCCAGAGACCCAGTACTTC
CASSQEAAPETQYF
>NA|TRBJ2-5|13|TRBV2|many
TGTGCCAGCAGTGACGGAGTATCGGAGACCCAGTACTTC
CASSDGVSETQYF
>TRBD1|TRBJ1-2|13|TRBV5-1|many
TGCGCCAGCAGGTGGGACAGGTCCTATGGCTACACCTTC
CASRWDRSYGYTF
>NA|TRBJ2-1|14|TRBV3-1|NA
TGTGCCAGCAGCCAAGATCGGTCCGTCTTCCAGCAGTTCTTC
CASSQDRSVFQQFF
>NA|TRBJ2-7|12|TRBV5-6|many
TGTGCCAGCACCAAACCGAGGGACATCCCCTACTTC
CASTKPRDIPYF
>NA|TRBJ2-1|14|TRBV20-1|few
TGCAGTGCCGTGAGGGGGGAAGTGGGTAATGAGCAGTTCTTC
CSAVRGEVGNEQFF
>NA|TRBJ1-6|14|TRBV7-8|few
TGTGCCAGCAGCTTAAGGTTCGGGAATTCACCCCTCCACTTT
CASSLRFGNSPLHF
>NA|TRBJ2-4|15|TRBV4-3|many
TGCGCCAGCAGCCAAGGGGGGCGGAAGGGGGACATTCAGTACTTC
CASSQGGRKGDIQYF
>NA|TRBJ2-1|18|TRBV5-1|few
TGCGCCAGCAGCTTGCGGACTACCCTCGCGGGGTCCTACAATGAGCAGTTCTTC
CASSLRTTLAGSYNEQFF
>NA|TRBJ1-2|15|TRBV7-2|many
TGTGCCAGCAGCTTCGATTGGGGGGCATGGAATGGCTACACCTTC
CASSFDWGAWNGYTF
>TRBD2|TRBJ2-7|16|TRBV6-2/TRBV6-3|NA
TGTGCCAGCAGATTAAGGGGACTAGCGGGCTACTACGAGCAGTACTTC
CASRLRGLAGYYEQYF